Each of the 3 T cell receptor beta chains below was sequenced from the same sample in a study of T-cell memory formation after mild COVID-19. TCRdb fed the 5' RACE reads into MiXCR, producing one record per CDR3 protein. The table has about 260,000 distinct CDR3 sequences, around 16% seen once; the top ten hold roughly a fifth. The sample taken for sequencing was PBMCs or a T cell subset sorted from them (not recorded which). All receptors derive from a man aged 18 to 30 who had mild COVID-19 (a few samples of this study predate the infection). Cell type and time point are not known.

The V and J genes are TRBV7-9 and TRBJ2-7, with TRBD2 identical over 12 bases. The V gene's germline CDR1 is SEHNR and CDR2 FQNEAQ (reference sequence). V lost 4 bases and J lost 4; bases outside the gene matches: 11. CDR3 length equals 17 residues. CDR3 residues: CASSSSYATSGSYEQYV. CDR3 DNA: TGTGCCAGCAGCTCCTCATATGCGACTAGCGGGAGTTACGAGCAGTACGTC.

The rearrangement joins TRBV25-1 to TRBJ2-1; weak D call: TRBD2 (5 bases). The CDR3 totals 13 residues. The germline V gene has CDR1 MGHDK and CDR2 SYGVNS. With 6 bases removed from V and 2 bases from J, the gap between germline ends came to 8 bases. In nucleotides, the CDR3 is TGTGCCAGCAGGAGGGCGACCTACAATGAGCAGTTCTTC. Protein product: CASRRATYNEQFF.

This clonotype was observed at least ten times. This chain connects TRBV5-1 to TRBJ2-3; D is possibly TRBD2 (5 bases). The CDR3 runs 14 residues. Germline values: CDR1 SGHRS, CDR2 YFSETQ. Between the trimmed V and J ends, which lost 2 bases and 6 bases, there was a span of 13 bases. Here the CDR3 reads CASSFEGSADTQYF. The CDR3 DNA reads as TGCGCCAGCAGCTTTGAGGGTTCAGCGGATACGCAGTATTTT.